These T cell receptor beta chains were read from a single sample in a study of Ad26.COV2.S vaccination and SARS-CoV-2 variants. TCRdb keeps only in-frame clones here, not all; method: immunoSEQ multiplex PCR. The data hold just under 250,000 clones, with approximately 87% observed a single time. The sample here was peripheral blood, taken in a trial of Ad26.COV2.S vaccine versus placebo. The receptor set was obtained from a person between 18 and 59 years old who received the Ad26.COV2.S COVID-19 vaccine or a placebo. Each CDR3 is given without its conserved first and last residue. Fields, in order: J gene, V gene, CDR3 protein.

>TRBJ2-3|TRBV5-4
ASRGRETDTQY
>TRBJ2-1|TRBV28
ASSPRTGKGNEQF
>TRBJ1-2|TRBV11-2
ASSHGEGAGGYT
>TRBJ2-7|TRBV11-1
ASSPGTSYEQY
>TRBJ1-1|TRBV30
AWNAQGGATEAF
>TRBJ2-3|TRBV24-1
ATQGLAGHTQY
>TRBJ1-4|TRBV28
ASSTPSGSVGEKLF
>TRBJ1-1|TRBV7-2
ASSFEGKAF
>TRBJ2-2|TRBV4-2
ASSLRPPGLANTGELF
>TRBJ2-3|TRBV27
ASGVPEGLAQY
>TRBJ2-7|TRBV30
AWSTVRRGEYEQY
>TRBJ1-4|TRBV30
AWIGQGYRGDEKLF
>TRBJ2-1|TRBV28
ASSSSGQGNNEQF
>TRBJ2-7|TRBV2
ASSREGGSYEQY
>TRBJ1-6|TRBV27
ASSLSGRVGDSPLH
>TRBJ2-4|TRBV21-1
ATASGPAGSVDKNIQY
>TRBJ2-1|TRBV23-1
ASSQPAGLAGGRRREQF
>TRBJ1-1|TRBV9
ASSVAAVRGDNTEAF
>TRBJ1-2|TRBV6-4
ASRAWDGVYT
>TRBJ2-6|TRBV5-6
ASSYGSSGANVLT
>TRBJ1-5|TRBV2
ASRDRSNQPQH
>TRBJ2-3|TRBV4-2
ASSQERSGAVTDTQY
>TRBJ2-3|TRBV5-1
ASSLSLYTDTQY
>TRBJ2-5|TRBV9
ASSVGGGWETQY
>TRBJ2-6|TRBV29-1
SVWDWRGANVLT
>TRBJ2-1|TRBV24-1
ATSDLGTGVVGEQF
>TRBJ2-5|TRBV28
ASSLSQGWIQETQY
>TRBJ2-7|TRBV28
ASVTSGRAYEQY
>TRBJ2-2|TRBV5-4
ASSLGGTRGTGELF
>TRBJ2-7|TRBV9
ASSVGAGGPGEQY
>TRBJ2-1|TRBV5-1
ASSRDGSSYNEQF
>TRBJ2-5|TRBV7-9
ASSLDTDQETQY
>TRBJ2-7|TRBV6-5
ASSYSHSYEQY
>TRBJ1-1|TRBV11-2
ASSLPQIPGDTEAF
>TRBJ2-7|TRBV27
ATGRDGRFSYEQY
>TRBJ2-1|TRBV7-2
ASSLSQGRNEQF
>TRBJ1-3|TRBV11-2
ASSLDPGSGGNTIY
>TRBJ2-7|TRBV10-3
AIKSLGATGVDEQY
>TRBJ2-7|TRBV7-3
ASSPTGTSGSYEQY
>TRBJ2-2|TRBV6-4
ASSELYGELF
>TRBJ2-3|TRBV3-1/TRBV3-2
ASLLTSTDTQY
>TRBJ1-5|TRBV28
ASREAGQGIQPQH
>TRBJ1-3|TRBV3-1/TRBV3-2
ASSQDRSGNTIY
>TRBJ1-4|TRBV19
ASSIERPTEKLF
>TRBJ2-1|TRBV2
ASSVVRGADYNEQF
>TRBJ2-1|TRBV19
ASSLAGEQF
>TRBJ1-2|TRBV5-6
ASSSPGQGIHGYT
>TRBJ2-7|TRBV9
ASSEGGVGVYEQY
>TRBJ2-3|TRBV7-9
ASSLGADTQY
>TRBJ2-5|TRBV19
ASRFQETQY
>TRBJ2-7|TRBV2
GGLRGYEQY
>TRBJ2-2|TRBV30
AWSVRGHRQGPNTGELF
>TRBJ2-2|TRBV4-2
ASSQEDGPSLGAGELF
>TRBJ2-7|TRBV29-1
SVELTGRNEQY
>TRBJ1-1|TRBV7-9
ASSLREQPNTEAF
>TRBJ1-1|TRBV18
ASSPTVGLNTEAF
>TRBJ1-5|TRBV2
ASTAQDISNQPQH
>TRBJ1-2|TRBV4-3
ASTGGRGPNYGYT
>TRBJ2-3|TRBV24-1
ATSDSPKATDTQY